This T cell receptor (beta chain) comes out of a study of blood T cell repertoires in COVID-19. In the study overall: Some COVID-19 samples were acute and others convalescent; all came from the United States, Italy and Spain.

Per the original methods: For nucleated cells, counts were estimated from reference gene primer amplification. TCRdb's copy holds only in-frame clones and misses some; the assay was immunoSEQ multiplex PCR. The V and J calls and the clone size are those of that table, but D and trimming were determined from the DNA. The sample includes 57,000 or so clones, about 86% of them seen just once. V was pared by 8 bases and J by 8 bases, with 18 bases between. CDR1 and CDR2 from the germline V gene are LNHDA and SQIVND (reference sequence). The CDR3 length is 13 residues. Input material: peripheral blood. The J gene is TRBJ1-2, the V gene TRBV19; possible D gene TRBD1, 5 bases. This clonotype was obtained from a human donor in a cohort sampled during active COVID-19. The CDR3 DNA is TGTGCCAGTCGCTCTGGGGGGACGCACGGCTACACCTTC. Its protein product is CASRSGGTHGYTF.